This TCR beta chain was found in a study of beta chain features in type 1 diabetes. This clone was seen more than once but under ten times. As yet, its antigen is unknown. This CDR3 has 14 residues. Sequenced material consisted of expressed TCRB transcripts (all of the isolated RNA was reverse transcribed). Samples of naive, central memory and regulatory T cells yielded a mean of around 4 million reads. Repertoires were generated with immunoSEQ multiplex PCR, while TCRdb's copy carries only in-frame clones and drops some. The sample contains about 410,000 clones, approximately 14% of which appear only once. Whole-study findings and limits: In the patient group, naive, central memory and Treg TCRB repertoires seemed more alike than in the healthy donor group.

The rearrangement uses TRBV12-2 and TRBJ2-7; the table calls TRBD1, which could not be checked here. TRBV12-2 is reported as a pseudogene. This sequence was found in a young man in good health. Sequencing was done on a sample of naive CD4+ T cells from blood. CDR3 nucleotide sequence: TGTGCAAGTCGCTCCGGGACACGGATCTACGAGCAGTACTTC. This translates into CASRSGTRIYEQYF.